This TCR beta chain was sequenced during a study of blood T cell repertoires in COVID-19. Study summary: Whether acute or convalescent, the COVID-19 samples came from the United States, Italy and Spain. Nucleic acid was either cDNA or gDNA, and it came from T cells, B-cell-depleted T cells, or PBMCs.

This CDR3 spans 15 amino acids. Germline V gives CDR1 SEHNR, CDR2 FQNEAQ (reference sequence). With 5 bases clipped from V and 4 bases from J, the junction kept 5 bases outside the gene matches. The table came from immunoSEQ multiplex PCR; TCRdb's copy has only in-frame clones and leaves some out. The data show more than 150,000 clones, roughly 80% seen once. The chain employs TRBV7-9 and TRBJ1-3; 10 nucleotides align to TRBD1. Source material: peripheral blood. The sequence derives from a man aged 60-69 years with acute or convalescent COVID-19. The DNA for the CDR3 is TGTGCCAGCAGCCGACAGGGGGCGAGCGGAAACACCATATATTTT. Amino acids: CASSRQGASGNTIYF.